These 5 T cell receptor beta chains came from one sample sequenced in a study of human CD8 memory T cell subsets. UMI-labeled 5' RACE was used, and it produced the TCR beta libraries. TCRdb reprocessed the 5' RACE reads; each CDR3 protein has one entry and no DNA is given. The listing records 4,000 to 6,500 distinct CDR3 sequences. The sample was CD8+ T cells from PBMCs. The receptors here all came from a human donor in good health.

The chain combines TRBV15 with TRBJ1-5. Per the germline V gene, CDR1 is LNHNV and CDR2 is YYDKDF (reference sequence). This CDR3 has 16 residues. The CDR3 sequence: CATHRNARPPNQPQHF.

This chain joins TRBV7-6 and TRBJ1-5; TCRdb proposes TRBD1, but this gene call is untestable without DNA. Per germline, CDR1 SGHVS and CDR2 FNYEAQ. This CDR3 is built from 14 residues. CDR3: CASSAGGGNQPQHF.

This chain connects TRBV7-3 to TRBJ1-6; TCRdb lists TRBD1, though no DNA is available to test this call. Per the germline V gene, CDR1 is SGHTA and CDR2 is FQGTGA. There are 16 residues in the CDR3. CDR3 in amino acids: CASSLGTGNYNSPLHF.

The chain combines TRBV15 with TRBJ2-3. Germline V lookup: CDR1 LNHNV, CDR2 YYDKDF (reference sequence). The CDR3 is 12 amino acids. This chain's CDR3 is CATGQTPDTQYF.

This sequence joins TRBV20-1 and TRBJ2-2; TCRdb returns TRBD1, unconfirmable since there is no DNA. The CDR3 is made up of 14 amino acids. Germline V lookup: CDR1 DFQATT, CDR2 SNEGSKA (reference sequence). CDR3 loop: CSARWTGDTGELFF.